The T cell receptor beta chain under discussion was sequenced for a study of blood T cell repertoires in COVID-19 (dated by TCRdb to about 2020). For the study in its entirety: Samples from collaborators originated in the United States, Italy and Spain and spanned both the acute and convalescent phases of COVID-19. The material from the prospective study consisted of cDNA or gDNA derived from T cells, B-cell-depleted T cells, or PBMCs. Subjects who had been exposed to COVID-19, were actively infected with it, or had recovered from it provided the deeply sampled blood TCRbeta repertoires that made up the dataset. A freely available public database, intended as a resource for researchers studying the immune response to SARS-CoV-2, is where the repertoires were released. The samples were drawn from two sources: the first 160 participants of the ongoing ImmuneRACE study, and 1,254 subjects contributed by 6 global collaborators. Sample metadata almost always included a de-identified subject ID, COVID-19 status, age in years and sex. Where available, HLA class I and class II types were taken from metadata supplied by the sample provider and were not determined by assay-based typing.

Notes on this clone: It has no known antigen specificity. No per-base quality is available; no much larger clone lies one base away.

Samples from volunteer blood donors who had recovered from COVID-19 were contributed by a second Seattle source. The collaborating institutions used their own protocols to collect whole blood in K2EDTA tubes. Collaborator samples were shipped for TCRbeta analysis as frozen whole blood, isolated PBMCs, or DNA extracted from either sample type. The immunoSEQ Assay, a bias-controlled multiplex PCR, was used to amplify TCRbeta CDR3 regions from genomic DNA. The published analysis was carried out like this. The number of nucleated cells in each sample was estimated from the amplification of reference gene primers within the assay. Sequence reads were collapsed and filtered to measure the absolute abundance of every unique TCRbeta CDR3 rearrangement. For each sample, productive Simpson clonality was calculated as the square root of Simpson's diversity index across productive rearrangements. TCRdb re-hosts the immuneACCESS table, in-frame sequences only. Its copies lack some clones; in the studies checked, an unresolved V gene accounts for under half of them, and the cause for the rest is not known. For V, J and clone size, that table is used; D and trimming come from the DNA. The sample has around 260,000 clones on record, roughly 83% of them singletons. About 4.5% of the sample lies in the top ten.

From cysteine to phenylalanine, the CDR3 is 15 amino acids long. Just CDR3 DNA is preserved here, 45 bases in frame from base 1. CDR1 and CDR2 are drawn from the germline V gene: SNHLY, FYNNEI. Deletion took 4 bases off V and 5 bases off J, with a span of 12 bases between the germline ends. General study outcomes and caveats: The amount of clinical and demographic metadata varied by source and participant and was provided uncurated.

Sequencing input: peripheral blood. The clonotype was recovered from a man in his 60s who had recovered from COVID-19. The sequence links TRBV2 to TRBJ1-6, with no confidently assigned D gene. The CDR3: CASSVTGLDNSPLHF. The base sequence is TGTGCCAGCAGTGTGACGGGATTGGATAATTCACCCCTCCACTTT. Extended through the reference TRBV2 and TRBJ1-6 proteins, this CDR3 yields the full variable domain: EPEVTQTPSHQVTQMGQEVILRCVPISNHLYFYWYRQILGQKVEFLVSFYNNEISEKSEIFDDQFSVERPDGSNFTLKIRSTKLEDSAMYFCASSVTGLDNSPLHFGNGTRLTVT.